This T cell receptor beta chain derives from a study of blood T cell repertoires in COVID-19. Looking at the study overall: Nucleic acid was either cDNA or gDNA, and it came from T cells, B-cell-depleted T cells, or PBMCs.

The CDR3 is 15 amino acids. Unmatched junction bases numbered 7, after V lost 5 bases and J lost 5 bases. CDR1 is SGHAT, CDR2 FQNNGV, per germline. In the original processing: Amplification of reference gene primers provided the estimated nucleated cell counts. Assay used: immunoSEQ multiplex PCR; TCRdb lists only in-frame clones, some missing. That table gives V, J and clone size, and the DNA gave D and trimming. The sample consists of about 140,000 clones, about 90% of them appearing once. The specimen sequenced was peripheral blood. This chain joins TRBV11-2 and TRBJ2-5, with 11 bases matching TRBD2. This TCR came from a man between 50 and 59 years old who had recovered from COVID-19. The CDR3 sequence is CASSPLAGGFETQYF. CDR3 bases: TGTGCCAGCAGCCCCCTAGCGGGGGGATTTGAGACCCAGTACTTC.